Listed below are T cell receptor beta chains from one sample, sequenced in a study of T cells in localized non-small cell lung cancer. Clones were read by immunoSEQ multiplex PCR, and TCRdb kept only the in-frame ones, dropping some. Among over 30,000 clones listed, roughly 88% were seen once. This material consisted of peripheral blood, taken before any cancer treatment. All receptors come from a woman aged 35-75 years with stage I lung adenocarcinoma. Both conserved end residues are part of each CDR3. D genes are given only for firm matches. Size values are once, few and many counts, or a class for expanded clones, and some rows have none.

d_call: TRBD2
v_call: TRBV7-3
j_call: TRBJ2-7
clone_size: NA
cdr3_aa: CASSLRREGPHYEQYF
cdr3_nt: TGTGCCAGCAGCTTACGGCGGGAGGGCCCCCACTACGAGCAGTACTTC

d_call: TRBD2
v_call: TRBV5-1
j_call: TRBJ2-7
clone_size: NA
cdr3_aa: CASSGPGGYEQYF
cdr3_nt: TGCGCCAGCAGTGGGCCGGGGGGCTACGAGCAGTACTTC

d_call: TRBD1
v_call: TRBV4-1
j_call: TRBJ2-4
clone_size: NA
cdr3_aa: CASSQGLGQGANKNIQYF
cdr3_nt: TGCGCCAGCAGCCAAGGGTTGGGACAGGGGGCGAACAAAAACATTCAGTACTTC

d_call: TRBD2
v_call: TRBV28
j_call: TRBJ2-2
clone_size: NA
cdr3_aa: CASSKGLAGVYTGELFF
cdr3_nt: TGTGCCAGCAGTAAAGGACTAGCGGGAGTTTACACCGGGGAGCTGTTTTTT

d_call: TRBD1
v_call: TRBV19
j_call: TRBJ2-6
clone_size: NA
cdr3_aa: CASTAGTAGANVLTF
cdr3_nt: TGTGCCAGTACCGCAGGGACAGCTGGGGCCAACGTCCTGACTTTC

d_call: NA
v_call: TRBV6-6
j_call: TRBJ1-3
clone_size: NA
cdr3_aa: CASSYHESNSGNTIYF
cdr3_nt: TGTGCCAGCAGTTATCACGAATCAAACTCTGGAAACACCATATATTTT

d_call: NA
v_call: TRBV30
j_call: TRBJ1-4
clone_size: NA
cdr3_aa: CAWSQLPTNEKLFF
cdr3_nt: TGTGCCTGGAGCCAACTTCCAACTAATGAAAAACTGTTTTTT

d_call: NA
v_call: TRBV5-1
j_call: TRBJ2-3
clone_size: once
cdr3_aa: CASSPRTVSTDTQYF
cdr3_nt: TGCGCCAGCAGCCCGCGGACGGTTAGCACAGATACGCAGTATTTT

d_call: NA
v_call: TRBV9
j_call: TRBJ2-7
clone_size: once
cdr3_aa: CASSADYSGTQQYF
cdr3_nt: TGTGCCAGCAGCGCGGACTACTCTGGCACACAGCAGTACTTC

d_call: NA
v_call: TRBV29-1
j_call: TRBJ2-5
clone_size: NA
cdr3_aa: CSAVTAGEETQYF
cdr3_nt: TGCAGCGCTGTGACAGCAGGAGAGGAGACCCAGTACTTC

d_call: NA
v_call: TRBV7-2
j_call: TRBJ2-7
clone_size: NA
cdr3_aa: CASSSISGYEQYF
cdr3_nt: TGTGCCAGCAGCTCAATTTCAGGGTACGAGCAGTACTTC

d_call: TRBD2
v_call: TRBV4-2
j_call: TRBJ2-7
clone_size: NA
cdr3_aa: CASSQDLAAPYEQYF
cdr3_nt: TGTGCCAGCAGCCAAGATCTAGCGGCCCCCTACGAGCAGTACTTC

d_call: NA
v_call: TRBV19
j_call: TRBJ1-5
clone_size: NA
cdr3_aa: CASSKGVGQPQHF
cdr3_nt: TGTGCCAGTAGTAAAGGGGTGGGACAGCCCCAGCATTTT

d_call: NA
v_call: TRBV7-8
j_call: TRBJ2-7
clone_size: NA
cdr3_aa: CASSHPLRATYEQYF
cdr3_nt: TGTGCCAGCAGCCATCCCCTCAGGGCTACCTACGAGCAGTACTTC

d_call: TRBD1
v_call: TRBV7-7
j_call: TRBJ2-5
clone_size: NA
cdr3_aa: CASTRGTGGQETQYF
cdr3_nt: TGTGCTAGCACCCGGGGCACAGGGGGCCAAGAGACCCAGTACTTC

d_call: NA
v_call: TRBV6-5
j_call: TRBJ2-6
clone_size: NA
cdr3_aa: CASSYSTPPEANVLTF
cdr3_nt: TGTGCCAGCAGTTACTCTACACCCCCAGAGGCCAACGTCCTGACTTTC

d_call: NA
v_call: TRBV10-3
j_call: TRBJ1-3
clone_size: NA
cdr3_aa: CAISERAGSGNTIYF
cdr3_nt: TGTGCCATCAGTGAGAGGGCAGGGTCAGGAAACACCATATATTTT

d_call: NA
v_call: TRBV7-9
j_call: TRBJ2-7
clone_size: NA
cdr3_aa: CASSLGTGYEQYF
cdr3_nt: TGTGCCAGCAGCCTAGGGACGGGCTACGAGCAGTACTTC

d_call: NA
v_call: TRBV28
j_call: TRBJ2-1
clone_size: NA
cdr3_aa: CASSLPLDGYNEQFF
cdr3_nt: TGTGCCAGCAGTCTTCCCCTGGACGGATACAATGAGCAGTTCTTC

d_call: NA
v_call: TRBV19
j_call: TRBJ1-2
clone_size: NA
cdr3_aa: CASSIRGQGIDGYTF
cdr3_nt: TGTGCCAGTAGTATACGAGGTCAGGGGATCGATGGCTACACCTTC

d_call: NA
v_call: TRBV2
j_call: TRBJ1-1
clone_size: NA
cdr3_aa: CASSPQGSYAFF
cdr3_nt: TGTGCCAGCAGTCCACAGGGTTCATATGCTTTCTTT

d_call: NA
v_call: TRBV28
j_call: TRBJ2-7
clone_size: NA
cdr3_aa: CASLPGEGISYEQYF
cdr3_nt: TGTGCCAGCCTCCCCGGCGAAGGGATCTCCTACGAGCAGTACTTC

d_call: NA
v_call: TRBV7-9
j_call: TRBJ2-1
clone_size: NA
cdr3_aa: CASSLMEYEQFF
cdr3_nt: TGTGCCAGCAGCTTAATGGAATATGAGCAGTTCTTC

d_call: NA
v_call: TRBV10-3
j_call: TRBJ2-3
clone_size: NA
cdr3_aa: CAISEMSGQTSTDTQYF
cdr3_nt: TGTGCCATCAGTGAAATGAGCGGGCAAACTAGCACAGATACGCAGTATTTT

d_call: NA
v_call: TRBV11-1
j_call: TRBJ1-1
clone_size: NA
cdr3_aa: CASSLQENTEAFF
cdr3_nt: TGTGCCAGCAGCTTACAGGAGAACACTGAAGCTTTCTTT

d_call: NA
v_call: TRBV29-1
j_call: TRBJ1-3
clone_size: NA
cdr3_aa: CSVAQALSGNTIYF
cdr3_nt: TGCAGCGTTGCCCAGGCTCTCTCTGGAAACACCATATATTTT